This TCR beta chain was documented in a study of T-cell reconstitution after alpha-beta-depleted transplantation in children. Unique molecular identifiers were incorporated into the prepared TCRbeta library. Each CDR3 protein is one row after TCRdb ran MiXCR on the PCR reads. The sample records about 980,000 distinct CDR3 sequences, about 29% being singletons. Between the trimmed V and J ends, which lost 2 bases and 1 base, there was a span of 10 bases. The CDR3 totals 15 residues. Germline CDR1 is SGHAT and CDR2 is FQDESV (reference sequence). This chain joins TRBV11-1 and TRBJ2-3; D remains unclear. Sequencing was performed on PBMCs, mostly from graft donor cells, taken 360 days after TCRalphabeta/CD19-depleted stem cell transplant. The sequence derives from a boy under three years old who had a stem cell transplant for SCID, so the T cells may come from the graft donor. The CDR3 nucleotides are TGTGCCAGCAGCTTATCCCGACAAGGCACAGATACGCAGTATTTT. Amino acids: CASSLSRQGTDTQYF.